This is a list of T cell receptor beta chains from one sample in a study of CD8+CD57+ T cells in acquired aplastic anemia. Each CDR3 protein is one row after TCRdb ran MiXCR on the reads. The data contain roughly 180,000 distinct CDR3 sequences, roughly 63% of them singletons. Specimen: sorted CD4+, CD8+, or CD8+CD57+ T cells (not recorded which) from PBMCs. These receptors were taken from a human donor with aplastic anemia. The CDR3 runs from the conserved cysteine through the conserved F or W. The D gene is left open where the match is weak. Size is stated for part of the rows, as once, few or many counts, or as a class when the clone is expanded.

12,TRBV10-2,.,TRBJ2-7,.,CASRDLTYELYF,TGCGCCAGCCGGGACCTCACCTACGAGCTGTACTTC
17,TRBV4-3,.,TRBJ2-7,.,CASSQDQGPALGHEQYF,TGCGCCAGCAGCCAAGATCAGGGACCGGCCCTAGGACACGAGCAGTACTTC
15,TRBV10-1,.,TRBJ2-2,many,CASSEGEPNTGELFF,TGCGCCAGCAGTGAAGGGGAACCGAACACCGGGGAGCTGTTTTTT
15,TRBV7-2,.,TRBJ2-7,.,CASSQGRGSIYEQYF,TGTGCCAGCAGCCAAGGGCGGGGATCGATTTACGAGCAGTACTTC
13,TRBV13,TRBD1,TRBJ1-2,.,CASSPGGEGGYTF,TGTGCCAGCAGTCCAGGGGGGGAGGGTGGCTACACCTTC
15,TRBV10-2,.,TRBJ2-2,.,CASRTGTLNTGELFF,TGCGCCAGCAGGACCGGGACCTTGAACACCGGGGAGCTGTTTTTT
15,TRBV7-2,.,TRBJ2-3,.,CASSFEGRDTDTQYF,TGTGCCAGCAGCTTCGAAGGCAGGGACACAGATACGCAGTATTTT
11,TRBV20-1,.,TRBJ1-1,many,CSGVIYTEAFF,TGCAGTGGAGTGATTTACACTGAAGCTTTCTTT
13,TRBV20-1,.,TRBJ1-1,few,CSARAPGGTEAFF,TGCAGTGCTAGAGCGCCCGGGGGGACTGAAGCTTTCTTT
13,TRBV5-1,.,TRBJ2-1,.,CASSRYPYNEQFF,TGCGCCAGCAGCCGATACCCTTACAATGAGCAGTTCTTC
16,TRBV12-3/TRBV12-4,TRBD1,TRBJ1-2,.,CASSLGTGGDFYGYTF,TGTGCCAGCAGTTTAGGTACAGGGGGGGATTTCTATGGCTACACCTTC
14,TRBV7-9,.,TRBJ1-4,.,CASSLQGTGEKLFF,TGTGCCAGCAGCCTTCAAGGAACGGGTGAAAAACTGTTTTTT
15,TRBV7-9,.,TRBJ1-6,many,CASSPITGNNSPLHF,TGTGCCAGCAGCCCAATTACAGGGAACAATTCACCCCTCCACTTT
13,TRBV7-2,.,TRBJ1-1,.,CASSTFYAREAFF,TGTGCCAGCAGCACCTTTTACGCCCGCGAAGCTTTCTTT
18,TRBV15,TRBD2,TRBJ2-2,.,CATSRDSASGADAGELFF,TGTGCCACCAGCAGAGATTCGGCTAGCGGGGCGGACGCCGGGGAGCTGTTTTTT
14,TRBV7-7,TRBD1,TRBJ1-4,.,CASSAGTGFGKLFF,TGTGCTAGCAGCGCCGGGACAGGGTTCGGAAAACTGTTTTTT
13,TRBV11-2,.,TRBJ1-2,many,CASSLTVTHGYTF,TGTGCCAGCAGCTTAACAGTTACCCATGGCTACACCTTC
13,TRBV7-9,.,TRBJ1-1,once,CASSLPGNPEAFF,TGTGCCAGCAGCTTACCCGGGAATCCTGAAGCTTTCTTT
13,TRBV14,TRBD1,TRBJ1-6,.,CASSQRQGSPLHF,TGTGCCAGCAGCCAACGACAGGGTTCGCCCCTCCACTTT
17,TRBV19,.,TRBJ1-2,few,CASSELGTQGGPYGYTF,TGTGCCAGTAGTGAACTCGGGACACAAGGGGGACCTTATGGCTACACCTTC
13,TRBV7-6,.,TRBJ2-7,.,CASSLNSNYEQYF,TGTGCCAGCAGCTTAAACAGTAACTACGAGCAGTACTTC
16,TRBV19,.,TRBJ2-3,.,CASSSPGTDSTDTQYF,TGTGCCAGTAGTTCCCCGGGTACCGACTCCACAGATACGCAGTATTTT
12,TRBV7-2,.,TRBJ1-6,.,CASSGLSSPLHF,TGTGCCAGCAGTGGACTCAGCTCACCCCTCCACTTT
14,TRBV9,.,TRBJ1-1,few,CASSVDDPNTEAFF,TGTGCCAGCAGCGTAGACGATCCGAACACTGAAGCTTTCTTT
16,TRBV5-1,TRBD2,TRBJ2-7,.,CASSSLAGLAAYEQYF,TGTGCCAGCAGCTCCCTAGCGGGACTAGCGGCCTACGAGCAGTACTTC
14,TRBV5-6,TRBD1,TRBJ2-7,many,CASRRATGGGEQYF,TGTGCCAGCAGACGGGCGACAGGGGGGGGAGAGCAGTACTTC
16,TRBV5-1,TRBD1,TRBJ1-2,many,CASSKGGQEANYGYTF,TGCGCCAGCAGCAAAGGAGGACAGGAGGCTAACTATGGCTACACCTTC
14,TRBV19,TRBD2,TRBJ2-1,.,CASRTSGPYNEQFF,TGTGCCAGTAGAACTAGCGGTCCCTACAATGAGCAGTTCTTC
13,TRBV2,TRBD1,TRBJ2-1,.,CASSDRGYDEQFF,TGTGCCAGCAGTGACAGGGGGTATGATGAGCAGTTCTTC
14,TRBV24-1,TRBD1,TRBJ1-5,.,CATSTQGARQPQHF,TGTGCCACCAGTACTCAGGGGGCGCGTCAGCCCCAGCATTTT
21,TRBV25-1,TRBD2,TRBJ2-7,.,CASGDLPTKDSLSGPSYEQYF,TGTGCCAGCGGTGACCTCCCCACAAAAGACTCACTTAGCGGGCCTTCCTACGAGCAGTACTTC
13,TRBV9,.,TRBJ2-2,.,CASSVGGAGELFF,TGTGCCAGCAGCGTAGGGGGAGCTGGGGAGCTGTTTTTT
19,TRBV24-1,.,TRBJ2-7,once,CATQADPHPGRLWVTEQYF,TGTGCCACCCAAGCCGACCCGCATCCGGGACGGCTATGGGTCACCGAGCAGTACTTC
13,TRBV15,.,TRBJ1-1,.,CATSRDWDTEAFF,TGTGCCACCAGCAGAGATTGGGACACTGAAGCTTTCTTT
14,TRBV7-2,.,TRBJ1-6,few,CASSLEALNSPLHF,TGTGCCAGCAGCTTGGAGGCCCTTAATTCACCCCTCCACTTT
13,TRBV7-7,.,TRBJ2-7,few,CASSHLDGYEQYF,TGTGCCAGCAGCCATTTAGACGGCTACGAGCAGTACTTC
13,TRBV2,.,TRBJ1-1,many,CASPRLGGTEAFF,TGTGCCAGTCCCAGGTTGGGGGGCACTGAAGCTTTCTTT
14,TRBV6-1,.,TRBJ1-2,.,CASSEIWGFDGYTF,TGTGCCAGCAGTGAAATATGGGGTTTCGACGGCTACACCTTC
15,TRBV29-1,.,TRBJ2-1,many,CSVEPWTVSYNEQFF,TGCAGCGTTGAACCTTGGACTGTCTCCTACAATGAGCAGTTCTTC
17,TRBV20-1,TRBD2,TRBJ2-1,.,CSASGRTSGGDYDEQFF,TGCAGTGCTAGCGGCAGGACTAGCGGGGGGGATTACGATGAGCAGTTCTTC
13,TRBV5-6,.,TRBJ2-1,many,CASSHGVSPEQFF,TGTGCCAGCAGCCATGGGGTATCTCCTGAGCAGTTCTTC
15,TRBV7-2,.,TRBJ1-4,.,CASSLVPGGLEKLFF,TGTGCCAGCAGCTTAGTACCGGGAGGACTTGAAAAACTGTTTTTT
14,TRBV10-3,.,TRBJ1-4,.,CAATAGEGDEKLFF,TGTGCCGCCACGGCAGGAGAGGGTGATGAAAAACTGTTTTTT
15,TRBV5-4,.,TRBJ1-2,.,CASSLGGVFSAGYTF,TGTGCCAGCAGCTTGGGTGGGGTATTCTCTGCTGGCTACACCTTC
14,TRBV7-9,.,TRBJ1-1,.,CASSILGGDTEAFF,TGTGCCAGCAGCATCCTGGGGGGAGACACTGAAGCTTTCTTT
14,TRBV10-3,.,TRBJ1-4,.,CAISDPGTAEKLFF,TGTGCCATCAGTGACCCCGGGACGGCTGAAAAACTGTTTTTT